This entry describes one T cell receptor beta chain. Its specificity is unknown. This entry belongs to a study of OX40 agonist ivuxolimab in advanced cancers. Study-level information: Every patient in dose escalation had hepatocellular carcinoma, melanoma, renal cell or head and neck cancer. Regarding the study as a whole: At doses 0.1 to 3.0 mg/kg, CD4+ and CD8+ clones expanded. Clonal expansion in partial responders at 0.1-3.0 mg/kg ranked among the lowest.

Using immunoSEQ multiplex PCR, the repertoire was profiled, and TCRdb retains in-frame clones only, with some absent. The top ten hold around 5.1% of the sample, which has some 80,000 clones, over 85% seen once. This CDR3 has 13 residues. V was trimmed by 4 bases and J by 6 bases, leaving 10 bases between them. From germline, CDR1 is SGHTA and CDR2 FQGNSA. The chain joins TRBV7-2 to TRBJ1-5; D gene unclear. This TCR derives from an adult with an advanced solid tumor such as melanoma, head and neck, liver or kidney cancer. The sequencing used CD4+ or CD8+ T cells sorted from blood, collected in a trial of the OX40 agonist ivuxolimab. The CDR3 here is CASSSQVPQPQHF. The CDR3 region has the DNA TGTGCCAGCAGCTCACAAGTCCCTCAGCCCCAGCATTTT.